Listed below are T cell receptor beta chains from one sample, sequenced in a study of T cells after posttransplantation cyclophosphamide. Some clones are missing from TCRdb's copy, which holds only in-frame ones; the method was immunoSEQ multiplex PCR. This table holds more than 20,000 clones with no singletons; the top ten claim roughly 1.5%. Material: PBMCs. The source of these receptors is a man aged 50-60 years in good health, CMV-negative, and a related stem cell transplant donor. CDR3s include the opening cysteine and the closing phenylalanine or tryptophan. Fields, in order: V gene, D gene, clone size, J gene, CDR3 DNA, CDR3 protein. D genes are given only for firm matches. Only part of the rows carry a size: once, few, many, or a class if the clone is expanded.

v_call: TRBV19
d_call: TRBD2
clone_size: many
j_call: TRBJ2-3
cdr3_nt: TGTGCCAGTAGTATCGGAGCGGGGGGGGCCCCAGATACGCAGTATTTT
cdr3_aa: CASSIGAGGAPDTQYF

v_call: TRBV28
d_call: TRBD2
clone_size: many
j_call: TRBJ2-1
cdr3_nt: TGTGCCAGCAGTCCGCAGACTAGCGGGGGGGACAATGAGCAGTTCTTC
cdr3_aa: CASSPQTSGGDNEQFF

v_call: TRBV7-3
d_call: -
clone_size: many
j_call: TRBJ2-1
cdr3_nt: TGTGCCAGCAGCTTAGGCGGAACTTATGATGAGCAGTTCTTC
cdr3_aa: CASSLGGTYDEQFF

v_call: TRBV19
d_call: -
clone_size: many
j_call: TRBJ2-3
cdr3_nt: TGTGCCAGTAGTCCAGGGGCTTACCGAAGCACAGATACGCAGTATTTT
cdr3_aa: CASSPGAYRSTDTQYF

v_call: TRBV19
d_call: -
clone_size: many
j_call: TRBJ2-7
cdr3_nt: TGTGCCAGTAGTATACTTGCCTCCCGGGGTAAATACGAGCAGTACTTC
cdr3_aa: CASSILASRGKYEQYF

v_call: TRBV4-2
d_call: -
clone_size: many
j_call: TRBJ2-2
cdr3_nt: TGTGCCAGCAGCGGGACCGGGACTCTGACCGGGGAGCTGTTTTTT
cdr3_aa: CASSGTGTLTGELFF

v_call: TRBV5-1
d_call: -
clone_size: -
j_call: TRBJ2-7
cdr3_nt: TGCGCCAGCAGCTTGCCACAGGGAAACTACGAGCAGTACTTC
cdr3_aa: CASSLPQGNYEQYF

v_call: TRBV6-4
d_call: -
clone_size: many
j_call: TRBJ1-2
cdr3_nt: TGTGCCAGCAGTGCCGACCCCAATGACAGGATCAGTGGCTACACCTTC
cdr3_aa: CASSADPNDRISGYTF

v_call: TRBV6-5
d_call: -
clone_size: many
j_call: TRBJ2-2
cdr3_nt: TGTGCCAGCAGTTACGGTTCCTACGGGGAGCTGTTTTTT
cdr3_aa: CASSYGSYGELFF

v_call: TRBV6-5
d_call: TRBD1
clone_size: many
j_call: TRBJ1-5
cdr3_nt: TGTACCAGCAGGACACAGGGGCGTAATCAGCCCCAGCATTTT
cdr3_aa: CTSRTQGRNQPQHF

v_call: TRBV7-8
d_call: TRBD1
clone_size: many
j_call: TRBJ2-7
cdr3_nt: TGTGCCAGCAGCCCCTATTGGACAGGGAGCTCCTACGAGCAGTACTTC
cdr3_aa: CASSPYWTGSSYEQYF

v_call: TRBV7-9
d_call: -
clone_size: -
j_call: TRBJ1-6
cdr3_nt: TGTGCCAGCAGCTTAGGGGCCTTAGGGGGATCACCCCTCCACTTT
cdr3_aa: CASSLGALGGSPLHF

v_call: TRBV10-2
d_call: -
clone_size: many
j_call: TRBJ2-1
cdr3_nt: TGCGCCAGCAGTGAGTTCGCTCGGAGCTCCTACAATGAGCAGTTCTTC
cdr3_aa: CASSEFARSSYNEQFF

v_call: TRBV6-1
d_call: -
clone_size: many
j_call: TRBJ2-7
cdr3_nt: TGTGCCAGCAGTGTCGGCGGGTCAACCTACGAGCAGTACTTC
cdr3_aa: CASSVGGSTYEQYF

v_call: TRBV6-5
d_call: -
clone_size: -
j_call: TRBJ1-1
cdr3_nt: TGTGCCAGCAGTCCCCGGCGGGGGGCGAACACTGAAGCTTTCTTT
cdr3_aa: CASSPRRGANTEAFF

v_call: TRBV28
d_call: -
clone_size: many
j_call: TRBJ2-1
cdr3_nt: TGTGCCAGCAGTATCGGCCGAGGCCTGTTCTTC
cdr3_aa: CASSIGRGLFF

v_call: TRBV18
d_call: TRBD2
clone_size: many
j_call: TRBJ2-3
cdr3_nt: TGTGCCAGCTCACCATGGGATAGCGGGGGCACAGATACGCAGTATTTT
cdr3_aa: CASSPWDSGGTDTQYF

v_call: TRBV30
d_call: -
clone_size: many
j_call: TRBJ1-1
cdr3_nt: TGTGCCTGGAGTGGACAGCGGAACACTGAAGCTTTCTTT
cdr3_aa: CAWSGQRNTEAFF

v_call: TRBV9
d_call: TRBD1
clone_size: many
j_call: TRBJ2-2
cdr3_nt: TGTGCCAGCACAGGGGGCGCGAGCACCGGGGAGCTGTTTTTT
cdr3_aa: CASTGGASTGELFF

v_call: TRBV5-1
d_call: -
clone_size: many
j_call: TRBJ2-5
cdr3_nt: TGCGCCAGCAGCTTGCGGGGTTCCAAAGAGACCCAGTACTTC
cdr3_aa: CASSLRGSKETQYF

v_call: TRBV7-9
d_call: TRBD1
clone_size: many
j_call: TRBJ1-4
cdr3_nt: TGTGCCAGCAGCTTCCAGGGGGATTCGGAAAAACTGTTTTTT
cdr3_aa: CASSFQGDSEKLFF

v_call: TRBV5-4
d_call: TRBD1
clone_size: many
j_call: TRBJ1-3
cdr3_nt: TGTGCCAGCAGCTCACAGGGGGCTGGAAACACCATATATTTT
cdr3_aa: CASSSQGAGNTIYF

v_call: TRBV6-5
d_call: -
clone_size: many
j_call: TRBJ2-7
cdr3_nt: TGTGCCAGCAGCCTCGCTGGTTACGGCTACGAGCAGTACTTC
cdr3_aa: CASSLAGYGYEQYF

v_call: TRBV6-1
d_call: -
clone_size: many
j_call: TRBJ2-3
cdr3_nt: TGTGCCAGCAGTACCCCCCTAGAGTTAGATACGCAGTATTTT
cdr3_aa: CASSTPLELDTQYF

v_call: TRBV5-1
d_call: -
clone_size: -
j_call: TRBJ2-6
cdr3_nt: TGCGCCAGCAGTAGGGGGGGCAACCCTGGGGCCAACGTCCTGACTTTC
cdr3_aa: CASSRGGNPGANVLTF

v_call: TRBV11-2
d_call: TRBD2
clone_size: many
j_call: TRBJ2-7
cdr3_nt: TGTGCCAGCAGCTTAGTAGGGAGGGGAGGACTCCGCGAGCAGTACTTC
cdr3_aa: CASSLVGRGGLREQYF

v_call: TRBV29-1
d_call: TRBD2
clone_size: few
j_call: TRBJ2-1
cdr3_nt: TGCAGCGTCGCCACTAGCGTCCACTCCTACAATGAGCAGTTCTTC
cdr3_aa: CSVATSVHSYNEQFF

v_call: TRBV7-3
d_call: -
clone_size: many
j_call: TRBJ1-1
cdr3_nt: TGTGCCAGCACCCGAGGGGGGGGTGTGAACACTGAAGCTTTCTTT
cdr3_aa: CASTRGGGVNTEAFF

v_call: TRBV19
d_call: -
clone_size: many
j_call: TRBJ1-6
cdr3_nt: TGTGCCAGCCGACAGACTGACTCCTATAATTCACCCCTCCACTTT
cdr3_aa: CASRQTDSYNSPLHF

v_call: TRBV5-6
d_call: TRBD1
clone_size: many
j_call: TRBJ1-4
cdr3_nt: TGTGCCAGCAGCTCCGGGACAGGGAATGAAAAACTGTTTTTT
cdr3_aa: CASSSGTGNEKLFF

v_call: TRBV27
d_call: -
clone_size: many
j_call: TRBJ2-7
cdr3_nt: TGTGCCAGCAGTTTTGGGGCAGGGGCTTCCTACGAGCAGTACTTC
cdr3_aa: CASSFGAGASYEQYF

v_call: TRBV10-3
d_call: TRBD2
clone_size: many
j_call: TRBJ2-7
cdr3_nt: TGTGCCATCGCGACCATAGCGGGTAGCTACGAGCAGTACTTC
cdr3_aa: CAIATIAGSYEQYF

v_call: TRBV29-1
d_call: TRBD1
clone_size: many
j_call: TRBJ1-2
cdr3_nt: TGCAGCGTTGTGGCCGCAGGGGGTGGCTACACCTTC
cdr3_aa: CSVVAAGGGYTF

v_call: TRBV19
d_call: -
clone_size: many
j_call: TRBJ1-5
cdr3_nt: TGTGCCAGTACTGACAGGAACCATCAGCCCCAGCATTTT
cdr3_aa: CASTDRNHQPQHF

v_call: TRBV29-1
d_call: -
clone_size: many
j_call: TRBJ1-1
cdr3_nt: TGCAGCGTTCTCCGAGAGGGTGAATTAGCTTTCTTT
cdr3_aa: CSVLREGELAFF

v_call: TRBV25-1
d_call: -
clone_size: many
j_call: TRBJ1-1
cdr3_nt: TGTGCCAGCAGTGAATATTCCAGGGACACTGAAGCTTTCTTT
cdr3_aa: CASSEYSRDTEAFF

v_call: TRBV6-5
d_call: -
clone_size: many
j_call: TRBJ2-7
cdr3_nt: TGTGCCAGCAGTCCCACCACAGGGTACGAGCAGTACTTC
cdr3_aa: CASSPTTGYEQYF

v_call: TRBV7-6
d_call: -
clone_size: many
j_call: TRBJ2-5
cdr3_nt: TGTGCCAGCAGCTTAAGAGAGGGAACGGGACTCTCAGAGACCCAGTACTTC
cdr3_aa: CASSLREGTGLSETQYF

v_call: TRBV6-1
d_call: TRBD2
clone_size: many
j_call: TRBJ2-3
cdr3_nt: TGTGCCAGCAGTCCCGGGACTAGCGCAGATACGCAGTATTTT
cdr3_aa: CASSPGTSADTQYF

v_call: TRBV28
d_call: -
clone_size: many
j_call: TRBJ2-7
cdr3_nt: TGTGCCAGCAGCCCCGGGACAACTGCCTACGAGCAGTACTTC
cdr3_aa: CASSPGTTAYEQYF

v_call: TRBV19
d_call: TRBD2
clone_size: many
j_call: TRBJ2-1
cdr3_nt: TGTGCCAGTAGTATATCCGGTCTAGCGGGTTACAATGAGCAGTTCTTC
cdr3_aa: CASSISGLAGYNEQFF

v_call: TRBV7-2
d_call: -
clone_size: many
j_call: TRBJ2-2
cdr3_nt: TGTGCCAGCAGCCTACAGGGGAACACCGGGGAGCTGTTTTTT
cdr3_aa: CASSLQGNTGELFF

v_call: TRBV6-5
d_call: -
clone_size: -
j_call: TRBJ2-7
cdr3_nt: TGTGCCAGCAGTGCGGCTTACGAGCAGTACTTC
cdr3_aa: CASSAAYEQYF

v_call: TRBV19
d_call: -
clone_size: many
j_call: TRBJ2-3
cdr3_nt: TGTGCCAGTAGTTCGAATATCGGCGCGGGGGCGATAGATACGCAGTATTTT
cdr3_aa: CASSSNIGAGAIDTQYF

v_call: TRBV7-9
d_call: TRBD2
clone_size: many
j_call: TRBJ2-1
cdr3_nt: TGTGCCAGCAGCTTAGGACTAGCGGGGGGTGATGAGCAGTTCTTC
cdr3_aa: CASSLGLAGGDEQFF

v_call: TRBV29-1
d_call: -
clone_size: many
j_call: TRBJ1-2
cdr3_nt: TGCAGCGTTGCCGGTAACTATGGCTACACCTTC
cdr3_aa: CSVAGNYGYTF

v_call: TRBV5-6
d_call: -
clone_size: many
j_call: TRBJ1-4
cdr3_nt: TGTGCCAGCAGCTCCTACGGGTCGGGGGAAAAACTGTTTTTT
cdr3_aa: CASSSYGSGEKLFF

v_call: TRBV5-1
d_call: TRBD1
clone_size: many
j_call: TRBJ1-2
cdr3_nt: TGCGCCAGCAGCTTGGTAGGGGGCAACTATGGCTACACCTTC
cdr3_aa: CASSLVGGNYGYTF

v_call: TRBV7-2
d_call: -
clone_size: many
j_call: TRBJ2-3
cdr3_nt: TGTGCCAGCAGTCCGAGAGGAAGCGGAAGCACAGATACGCAGTATTTT
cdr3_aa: CASSPRGSGSTDTQYF

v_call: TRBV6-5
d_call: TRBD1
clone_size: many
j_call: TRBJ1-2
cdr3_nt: TGTGCCAGCAGTAAGGGCCGGACAGGGTATGGCTACACCTTC
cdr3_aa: CASSKGRTGYGYTF

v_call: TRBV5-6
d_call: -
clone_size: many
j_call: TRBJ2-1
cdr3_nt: TGTGCCAGCAGCTTGTTGGTGGTGCGGGGTAGTTACAATGAGCAGTTCTTC
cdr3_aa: CASSLLVVRGSYNEQFF